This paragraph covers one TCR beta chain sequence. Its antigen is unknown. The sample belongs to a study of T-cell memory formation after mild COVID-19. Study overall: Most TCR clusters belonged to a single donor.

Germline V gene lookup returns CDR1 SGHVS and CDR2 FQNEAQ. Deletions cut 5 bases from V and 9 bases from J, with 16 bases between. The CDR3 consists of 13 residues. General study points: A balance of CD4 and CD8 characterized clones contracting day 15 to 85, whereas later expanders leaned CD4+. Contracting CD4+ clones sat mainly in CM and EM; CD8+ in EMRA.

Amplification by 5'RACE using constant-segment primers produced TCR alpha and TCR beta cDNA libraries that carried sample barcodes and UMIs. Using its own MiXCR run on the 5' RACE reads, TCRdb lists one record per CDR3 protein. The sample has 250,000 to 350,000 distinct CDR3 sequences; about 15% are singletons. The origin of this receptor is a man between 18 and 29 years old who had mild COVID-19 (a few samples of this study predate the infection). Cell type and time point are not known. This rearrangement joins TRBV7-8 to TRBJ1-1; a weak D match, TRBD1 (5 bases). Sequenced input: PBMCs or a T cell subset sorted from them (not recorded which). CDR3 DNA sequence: TGTGCCAGCAGCCACAGGACGGAAGCGAAAGCTTTCTTT. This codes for CASSHRTEAKAFF.